This T cell receptor (beta chain) was profiled in a study of blood T cell repertoires in COVID-19. Study background: Acute and convalescent COVID-19 specimens originated in the United States, Italy and Spain. T cells, B-cell-depleted T cells, or PBMCs provided the cDNA or gDNA that served as material.

Cohort allocation depended upon clinical history that participants reported. In the original analysis: How many nucleated cells were present was estimated from reference gene primer amplification. Sequenced by immunoSEQ multiplex PCR; TCRdb stores in-frame clones only, minus some. V and J calls and clone size are those listed in that table; D and trimming were worked out from the DNA. The sample has roughly 150,000 clones, roughly 88% seen once; the top ten hold approximately 4.5%. Per germline, CDR1 MNHEY and CDR2 SMNVEV (reference sequence). J was trimmed by 5 bases and V by 6 bases; bases with no gene match: 8. CDR3 size: 15 residues.

The chain is built from TRBV27 and TRBJ2-3; 10 bases are shared with TRBD2. The sequenced sample consisted of PBMCs or T cells enriched from blood (not recorded which). The source of this sequence is a man aged 50-59 years who had recovered from COVID-19. CDR3 in DNA: TGTGCCAGCAGCTTGGGGACTAGCGAGGGAGATACGCAGTATTTT. It codes for CASSLGTSEGDTQYF.